Listed below are T cell receptor beta chains from one sample, sequenced in a study of T-cell memory formation after mild COVID-19. MiXCR was run by TCRdb on the 5' RACE reads, yielding one entry per CDR3 protein. Of approximately 570,000 distinct CDR3 sequences in the sample, roughly 18% were seen once. The sequenced sample consisted of PBMCs or a T cell subset sorted from them (not recorded which). The origin of the receptors is an adult woman who had mild COVID-19 (a few samples of this study predate the infection). Cell type and time point are not known. The CDR3 runs from the conserved cysteine through the conserved F or W. D genes are given only for firm matches. Not all rows give a size; the values are once, few, many and, for expanded clones, a class.

J gene | V gene | D gene | clone size | CDR3 DNA | CDR3 protein
TRBJ2-7 | TRBV7-2 | TRBD1 | few | TGTGCCAGCACACGGGACAGGACCTACGAGCAGTACTTC | CASTRDRTYEQYF
TRBJ2-3 | TRBV20-1 | - | - | TGCAGTGCTAGCCTTATCACAGATACGCAGTATTTT | CSASLITDTQYF
TRBJ2-5 | TRBV7-7 | TRBD2 | few | TGTGCCAGCAGCCGGACGAAAACTAGCGGGGGGGCCCGAGAGACCCAGTACTTC | CASSRTKTSGGARETQYF
TRBJ1-1 | TRBV7-8 | - | few | TGTGCCAGCAGCAAGGGCCGGGACGCTCAGTTCGTGAACACTGAAGCTTTCTTT | CASSKGRDAQFVNTEAFF
TRBJ2-7 | TRBV20-1 | TRBD1 | once | TGCAGTGCTAGAGATCGGGGGACAGGGACCTACGAGCAGTACTTC | CSARDRGTGTYEQYF
TRBJ1-1 | TRBV7-6 | - | few | TGTGCCAGCAGCTTTGGGACCTCGGGGAACACTGAAGCTTTCTTT | CASSFGTSGNTEAFF
TRBJ1-5 | TRBV11-2 | - | few | TGTGCCAGCAGCTCGGGTTGGGGGCAGCCCCAGCATTTT | CASSSGWGQPQHF
TRBJ1-6 | TRBV5-1 | TRBD1 | - | TGCGCCAGCAGCTTCCTCGACAGGGAATCACCCCTCCACTTT | CASSFLDRESPLHF
TRBJ2-7 | TRBV20-1 | - | - | TGCAGTGCTAGAGAGCCCGAGCAGTACTTC | CSAREPEQYF
TRBJ1-4 | TRBV4-2 | - | - | TGTGCCAGCAGCTCACGCGGTGGTTATGAAAAACTGTTTTTT | CASSSRGGYEKLFF
TRBJ2-1 | TRBV9 | - | - | TGTGCCAGCAGCGTAATGGGACTGGAGGACAATGAGCAGTTCTTC | CASSVMGLEDNEQFF
TRBJ2-1 | TRBV2 | TRBD2 | - | TGTGCCAGCAGTTCGCCGACTAGCGGGAGTAGCAATGAGCAGTTCTTC | CASSSPTSGSSNEQFF
TRBJ2-3 | TRBV7-9 | - | few | TGTGCCAGCAGCTTTGGCATCCTCTATACAGATACGCAGTATTTT | CASSFGILYTDTQYF
TRBJ2-1 | TRBV3-1 | - | - | TGTGCCAGCAGCCATATGGACAATGAGCAGTTCTTC | CASSHMDNEQFF
TRBJ2-3 | TRBV7-9 | - | few | TGTGCCAGCAGCTTAAGGCGCGTAACAGATACGCAGTATTTT | CASSLRRVTDTQYF
TRBJ2-2 | TRBV27 | - | many | TGTGCCAGCCGCTCAGACAGGAGTAACACCGGGGAGCTGTTTTTT | CASRSDRSNTGELFF
TRBJ2-2 | TRBV24-1 | - | few | TGTGCCACCAGTGACCCGGGATTGTACACCGGGGAGCTGTTTTTT | CATSDPGLYTGELFF
TRBJ2-7 | TRBV18 | - | few | TGTGCCAGCTCACCACCAGGGATCGACGAGCAGTACTTC | CASSPPGIDEQYF
TRBJ1-1 | TRBV2 | - | - | TGTGCCAGCAGTGAAAGCGGGCAACTGAACACTGAAGCTTTCTTT | CASSESGQLNTEAFF
TRBJ1-6 | TRBV7-8 | - | - | TGTGCCAGCAGCTTAGGAAGGACACGGACAAATTCACCCCTCCACTTT | CASSLGRTRTNSPLHF
TRBJ1-5 | TRBV29-1 | - | - | TGCAGCGTTGCCCCCGACAGGCTCTGCAATCAGCCCCAGCATTTT | CSVAPDRLCNQPQHF
TRBJ2-5 | TRBV29-1 | TRBD2 | few | TGCAGCGTTGTAGGCCTAGCGGGAGGGGGGCGCGAGACCCAGTACTTC | CSVVGLAGGGRETQYF
TRBJ2-7 | TRBV29-1 | - | many | TGCAGCATGATAAAGGGGAAGGGGGGAGAGCAGTACTTC | CSMIKGKGGEQYF
TRBJ2-7 | TRBV20-1 | - | - | TGCAGTGCTAGAGACAAGACAGCCGCCTACGAGCAGTACTTC | CSARDKTAAYEQYF
TRBJ2-3 | TRBV20-1 | - | - | TGCAGCGTCAGGGGAGGCCTGAGGACAGATACGCAGTATTTT | CSVRGGLRTDTQYF
TRBJ1-5 | TRBV2 | - | - | TGTGCCAGCAGTAGAAGGACGGGAAGCAATCAGCCCCAGCATTTT | CASSRRTGSNQPQHF